This passage covers 7 T cell receptor beta chains from one sample sequenced in a study of CD8+ T cells in alopecia areata. Following extraction, RNA underwent reverse transcription to cDNA, which served as the sequencing template. Sequencing used immunoSEQ multiplex PCR; TCRdb keeps in-frame clones, though not all of them. The sample consists of around 180,000 clones, roughly 66% of them appearing once. Treatment of the sample: oral pan-JAK inhibitor, 5-10 mg twice daily. Sequenced here: CD4+ T cells sorted from blood, sampled at week 24, from a patient treated with tofacitinib. The source of these receptors is a human donor with alopecia areata.

V usage is TRBV30 and J usage is TRBJ1-1; perhaps TRBD1 as D (6 bases). V lost 5 bases, J lost 7 bases, and 11 bases lay in between. Germline loops: CDR1 GTSNPN, CDR2 SVGIG (reference sequence). The CDR3 loop spans 11 amino acids. The CDR3 nucleotides read TGTGCCTGGGGATTACAGGGTGAAGCTTTCTTT. Residues: CAWGLQGEAFF.

This sequence joins TRBV30 and TRBJ1-4; D possibly corresponds to TRBD1 (6 bases). V was cut by 3 bases and J by 7 bases, with 9 bases left in between. Germline V gene lookup returns CDR1 GTSNPN and CDR2 SVGIG (reference sequence). The CDR3 is 12 amino acids. CDR3 nucleotide sequence: TGTGCCTGGAGGGAAGGGGGTGAAAAACTGTTTTTT. Amino acid sequence: CAWREGGEKLFF.

The chain is built from TRBV30 and TRBJ1-2, with 9 bases fitting TRBD1. This CDR3 comprises 11 residues. The junction had 1 base not matched to a gene; V was cut back by 1 base and J by 10 bases. Germline values: CDR1 GTSNPN, CDR2 SVGIG (reference sequence). The CDR3: CAWSGTGAYTF. Here the CDR3 DNA reads TGTGCCTGGAGTGGGACAGGGGCCTACACCTTC.

Points on this clone: Within the sample, other DNA sequences also encode this same CDR3. The V call is TRBV29-1, the J call TRBJ2-1; possibly TRBD1 for D (5 bases). CDR3 length: 14 residues. Per germline, CDR1 SQVTM and CDR2 ANQGSEA. V lost 5 bases and J lost 0, with 11 bases in between. The CDR3 DNA reads TGCAGCGTTATGGGGCAGGGCTCCTACAATGAGCAGTTCTTC. Residues: CSVMGQGSYNEQFF.

This clone has just a few counts. The gene calls are TRBV18 and TRBJ2-7; 14 nucleotides agree with TRBD2. Germline CDR1 is KGHSH and CDR2 is LQKENI. V trimming: 3 bases; J trimming: 4 bases; junction bases outside the gene matches: 2. This CDR3 region has 15 residues. This chain's CDR3 is CASSPGLAGEYEQYF. The CDR3 DNA is TGTGCCAGCTCACCGGGACTAGCGGGGGAGTACGAGCAGTACTTC.

CDR3 residues: CSVEDPGDGYTF. CDR3 DNA sequence: TGCAGCGTTGAAGATCCTGGAGATGGCTACACCTTC. J is TRBJ1-2 and V is TRBV29-1; no firm D call. V gave up 0 bases and J gave up 6 bases, with 8 bases separating them. The germline CDR1 and CDR2 sequences are SQVTM and ANQGSEA. This CDR3 is built from 12 residues. The entire variable domain, with the rest obtained from reference TRBV29-1 and TRBJ1-2, is as follows: SAVISQKPSRDICQRGTSLTIQCQVDSQVTMMFWYRQQPGQSLTLIATANQGSEATYESGFVIDKFPISRPNLTFSTLTVSNMSPEDSSIYLCSVEDPGDGYTFGSGTRLTVV.

The chain carries TRBV6-5 and TRBJ2-7, with D hard to call. V dropped 4 bases and J dropped 3 bases, with 10 bases sitting between them. The CDR3 is 13 amino acids. Germline lookup yields CDR1 MNHEY and CDR2 SVGAGI. CDR3 protein: CASSSPPHYEQYF. The CDR3 DNA is TGTGCCAGCAGTTCCCCTCCCCACTACGAGCAGTACTTC.